The present TCR beta chain was sequenced within a study of T cell responses to AZD1222 COVID-19 vaccine. This CDR3 contains 15 residues. The V gene's germline CDR1 is SGDLS and CDR2 YYNGEE. Trimming stripped 1 base from V and 7 bases from J, with 15 bases between. The repertoire was sequenced with immunoSEQ multiplex PCR; TCRdb's copy has only in-frame clones and lacks some. The table has about 170,000 clones, 80% to 90% seen once; the top ten hold approximately 7.2%. The source material was peripheral blood, sampled on day 0 of AZD1222 vaccination. The chain has TRBV9 and TRBJ2-1, with D perhaps matching TRBD2 (5 bases). This TCR came from an adult in good health. The CDR3 sequence is CASSVNQLVANEQFF. For the CDR3, the DNA is TGTGCCAGCAGCGTAAACCAACTAGTTGCAAATGAGCAGTTCTTC.